These 8 T cell receptor beta chains were all obtained from the same sample, sequenced in a study of shared clonotypes between healthy human individuals. Sequenced by immunoSEQ multiplex PCR; TCRdb stores in-frame clones only, minus some. The repertoire holds about a million clones, with around 76% as singletons. The specimen sequenced was memory CD4+ T cells sorted from blood. Subset reported: CD45RA-negative fraction. These receptors were obtained from a man between 18 and 35 years old in good health.

The rearrangement joins TRBV18 to TRBJ2-6; D is unclear. The CDR3 has 14 amino acids. V shed 4 bases and J shed 0 bases, with 4 bases lying between them. The V gene's germline CDR1 is KGHSH and CDR2 LQKENI. The chain's CDR3 is CASSLYSGANVLTF. The CDR3 DNA reads as TGTGCCAGCTCACTTTACTCTGGGGCCAACGTCCTGACTTTC.

This clone was counted a single time. V gene TRBV4-3 combines with J gene TRBJ2-7, with 8 bases fitting TRBD1. V was clipped by 1 base and J by 2 bases; unmatched bases: 1. This CDR3 has 14 amino acids. Germline V gives CDR1 LGHNA, CDR2 YSLEER. CDR3 protein: CASSQGQGTYEQYF. CDR3 in DNA: TGCGCCAGCAGCCAAGGACAGGGGACCTACGAGCAGTACTTC.

The gene calls are TRBV5-1 and TRBJ2-3, with 7 bases lining up with TRBD2. The trim removed 3 bases at V and 0 bases at J, leaving 7 bases unmatched. Per the germline V gene, CDR1 is SGHRS and CDR2 is YFSETQ. The CDR3 runs to 16 residues. Written as DNA, the CDR3 is TGCGCCAGCAGCTGGGAAGCGGGGACGAGCACAGATACGCAGTATTTT. The encoded protein is CASSWEAGTSTDTQYF.

This clone was seen more than once but under ten times. The V call is TRBV6-5, the J call TRBJ1-2; no clear D gene. The CDR3 is made up of 13 amino acids. Trimming took 4 bases from V and 8 from J, leaving 14 bases between them. The V gene's germline CDR1 is MNHEY and CDR2 SVGAGI. The CDR3 sequence: CASSSRPSDGYTF. The CDR3 bases are TGTGCCAGCAGTTCCAGACCGTCGGACGGCTACACCTTC.

This sequence joins TRBV4-1 and TRBJ2-4; D gene ambiguous. CDR1 and CDR2 from the germline V gene are MGHRA and YSYEKL. Trimming pared 3 bases from V and 8 bases from J, leaving 11 bases between. CDR3 length equals 13 residues. The CDR3 loop is CASSQRNGDIQYF. CDR3 DNA sequence: TGCGCCAGCAGCCAGAGAAATGGGGACATTCAGTACTTC.

This clone was recorded once. V is TRBV5-1 and J is TRBJ2-6; the D call may be TRBD1 or TRBD2 (6 bases each). Germline CDR1 SGHRS, CDR2 YFSETQ. This CDR3 spans 16 amino acids. With 0 bases removed from V and 2 bases from J, the gap between germline ends came to 9 bases. The DNA for the CDR3 is TGCGCCAGCAGCTTGGCCGGGGGCACTGGGGCCAACGTCCTGACTTTC. Its translation is CASSLAGGTGANVLTF.

The J gene is TRBJ1-1, the V gene TRBV7-9; D unclear. V lost 9 bases and J lost 9, with 17 bases in between. The V gene's germline CDR1 is SEHNR and CDR2 FQNEAQ (reference sequence). The CDR3 is 12 residues long. CDR3 residues: CASGRGNEQAFF. The CDR3, as DNA: TGTGCCAGTGGGCGGGGAAATGAACAAGCTTTCTTT.

The chain is built from TRBV7-3 and TRBJ2-3; D gene ambiguous. This CDR3 contains 14 residues. The V gene lost 1 base and the J gene lost 2 bases, with 7 bases spanning the gap. Germline lookup yields CDR1 SGHTA and CDR2 FQGTGA. CDR3 sequence (DNA): TGTGCCAGCAGCTTAAGGTCCCTCACAGATACGCAGTATTTT. This gives the protein CASSLRSLTDTQYF. Using reference TRBV7-3 and TRBJ2-3 for the parts outside the CDR3, the full variable domain is GAGVSQTPSNKVTEKGKYVELRCDPISGHTALYWYRQSLGQGPEFLIYFQGTGAADDSGLPNDRFFAVRPEGSVSTLKIQRTERGDSAVYLCASSLRSLTDTQYFGPGTRLTVL.